This TCR beta chain was captured in a study of blood T cell repertoires in COVID-19. CDR1 ENHRY and CDR2 SYGVKD come from the germline V gene. V lost 6 bases, J lost 7 bases, and 2 bases stayed unmatched. CDR3 length: 12 amino acids. Sequencing was performed with immunoSEQ multiplex PCR; in TCRdb, only in-frame clones are kept and a portion is missing. This sample carries some 350,000 clones, about 90% of them seen once, and the ten largest clones take around 3%. The source material was peripheral blood. This receptor was identified in a woman in her twenties or thirties with COVID-19, enrolled during active disease. The chain combines TRBV10-3 with TRBJ1-2; TRBD1 agrees at 10 bases. The DNA of the CDR3 is TGTGCCATCAGCGACAGGGGGCGTGGCTACACCTTC. Residues: CAISDRGRGYTF.